This is a list of T cell receptor beta chains from one sample in a study of CD8 T cells in ankylosing spondylitis. Via MiXCR, TCRdb re-called the 5' RACE reads, giving one row per CDR3 protein. This sample yields a few hundred thousand distinct CDR3 sequences, of which under 8.5% are seen a single time; less than 15% belongs to the top ten. Sequencing was carried out using blood, either unsorted or a sorted T cell fraction (not recorded which). The source is a male donor with ankylosing spondylitis. The CDR3 runs from the conserved cysteine through the conserved F or W. Each record gives: D gene, J gene, V gene, clone size, CDR3 protein, CDR3 DNA. The D gene is left open where the match is weak. The listing skips clone size in some rows; elsewhere it reads once, few, many or a size class.

>.|TRBJ2-1|TRBV11-1|.
CASSGLKTNRDQRNEQFF
TGTGCCAGCAGCGGCCTAAAAACTAACAGGGATCAGCGCAATGAGCAGTTCTTC
>.|TRBJ1-1|TRBV20-1|.
CSAEDPGHGAFF
TGCAGTGCTGAGGATCCGGGACATGGAGCTTTCTTT
>.|TRBJ2-6|TRBV24-1|few
CATSDYNRVSGANVLTF
TGTGCCACCAGTGATTACAACAGGGTCTCTGGGGCCAACGTCCTGACTTTC
>.|TRBJ1-1|TRBV12-3/TRBV12-4|.
CASTRGVGAEAFF
TGTGCCAGCACCCGGGGGGTGGGGGCTGAAGCTTTCTTT
>TRBD1|TRBJ1-1|TRBV4-2|many
CASSQARGLSNTEAFF
TGTGCCAGCAGCCAAGCCAGGGGGCTATCGAACACTGAAGCTTTCTTT
>TRBD2|TRBJ2-2|TRBV3-1|few
CASSQEGTMNTGELFF
TGTGCCAGCAGCCAAGAGGGGACTATGAACACCGGGGAGCTGTTTTTT
>TRBD1|TRBJ1-1|TRBV12-3/TRBV12-4|many
CASSATGGWVTEAFF
TGTGCCAGCAGCGCTACAGGGGGGTGGGTCACTGAAGCTTTCTTT
>TRBD2|TRBJ2-5|TRBV4-1|.
CASSQEGLAGVETQYF
TGCGCCAGCAGCCAAGAAGGACTAGCGGGTGTAGAGACCCAGTACTTC
>.|TRBJ1-1|TRBV12-3/TRBV12-4|many
CASSLSGLEAFF
TGTGCCAGCAGTTTATCAGGACTTGAAGCTTTCTTT
>TRBD2|TRBJ2-1|TRBV9|few
CASSTKREGSYNEQFF
TGTGCCAGCAGCACCAAGCGGGAGGGCTCCTACAATGAGCAGTTCTTC
>TRBD1|TRBJ2-7|TRBV5-1|.
CASSSTTGGRWPEQYF
TGCGCCAGCAGCTCTACGACAGGGGGCCGTTGGCCCGAGCAGTACTTC
>.|TRBJ2-1|TRBV3-1|many
CASSHPIADEQFF
TGTGCCAGCAGCCACCCTATTGCCGATGAGCAGTTCTTC
>.|TRBJ1-3|TRBV3-1|few
CASSQVRFSGNTIYF
TGTGCCAGCAGCCAAGTCCGATTCTCTGGAAACACCATATATTTT
>.|TRBJ1-6|TRBV11-2|many
CASSPLGGNNSPLHF
TGTGCCAGCAGCCCGTTGGGGGGTAATAATTCACCCCTCCACTTT
>.|TRBJ1-4|TRBV12-3/TRBV12-4|.
CASSLGVGATNEKLFF
TGTGCCAGCAGTTTGGGTGTCGGGGCAACTAATGAAAAACTGTTTTTT
>.|TRBJ1-2|TRBV28|many
CASSLTPRNGYTF
TGTGCCAGCAGTTTAACGCCCCGTAATGGCTACACCTTC
>.|TRBJ2-7|TRBV7-3|few
CASSKGRSYEQYF
TGTGCCAGCAGCAAGGGCCGTTCCTACGAGCAGTACTTC
>TRBD2|TRBJ2-7|TRBV20-1|.
CSARGSDPSGRINEQYF
TGCAGTGCCCGGGGCAGCGATCCTAGCGGGAGAATCAACGAGCAGTACTTC
>TRBD2|TRBJ2-1|TRBV20-1|few
CSARASGLYNEQFF
TGCAGTGCTAGGGCTAGCGGGCTCTACAATGAGCAGTTCTTC
>.|TRBJ2-6|TRBV5-6|.
CASSFREPGANVLTF
TGTGCCAGCAGCTTTAGAGAGCCTGGGGCCAACGTCCTGACTTTC
>.|TRBJ2-7|TRBV5-1|few
CASRGVRDREQYF
TGCGCCAGCAGGGGGGTAAGGGACCGAGAGCAGTACTTC
>.|TRBJ2-3|TRBV14|few
CASSREILLGTDTQYF
TGTGCCAGCAGCCGAGAGATTCTCCTGGGCACAGATACGCAGTATTTT